The clone carrying this T cell receptor beta chain was detected only a few times. This entry is derived from a study of beta chain features in type 1 diabetes. Sequenced material consisted of expressed TCRB transcripts (all of the isolated RNA was reverse transcribed). Profiled with immunoSEQ multiplex PCR; TCRdb holds only in-frame clones, not every one. Here the sample spans about 140,000 clones, about 9.1% being singletons. CDR1 and CDR2 (germline): KGHSH, LQKENI. The CDR3 consists of 17 residues. J gave up 4 bases and V 0 bases, and 10 bases lay outside the gene matches. This receptor was identified in a woman aged 40 to 50 in good health. J is TRBJ1-2 and V is TRBV18, with 8 bases that match TRBD1. Sequencing used central memory CD4+ T cells from blood. CDR3 in amino acids: CASSPPYAGQGSYGYTF. CDR3 sequence (DNA): TGTGCCAGCTCACCACCTTATGCTGGACAGGGCTCCTATGGCTACACCTTC.